The text below deals with one T cell receptor (beta chain). Its antigen remains unidentified. The sample originates from a study of cytomegalovirus exposure and HLA in healthy donors. Study-level findings and limits: The study recorded some 160 TCR beta chains that were cytomegalovirus-associated.

CDR3 length: 15 residues. CDR1 is LNHDA, CDR2 SQIVND, per germline (reference sequence). J lost 7 bases, V lost 9 bases, and 14 bases had no gene match. Both 60 Vbeta primers and 13 Jbeta primers went into the PCR. The data were produced by immunoSEQ multiplex PCR, yet TCRdb's version contains in-frame clones alone and is incomplete. In the table there are approximately 150,000 clones, roughly 79% of which are singletons. The chain links TRBV19 to TRBJ1-5; 8 bases line up with TRBD1. The clonotype was recovered from a woman between 40 and 50 years old in good health and CMV-seropositive. Sample: PBMCs. The DNA for the CDR3 is TGTGCCAGCAGTGACCCGGGACAGGTTGACCAGCCCCAGCATTTT. Its protein product is CASSDPGQVDQPQHF.